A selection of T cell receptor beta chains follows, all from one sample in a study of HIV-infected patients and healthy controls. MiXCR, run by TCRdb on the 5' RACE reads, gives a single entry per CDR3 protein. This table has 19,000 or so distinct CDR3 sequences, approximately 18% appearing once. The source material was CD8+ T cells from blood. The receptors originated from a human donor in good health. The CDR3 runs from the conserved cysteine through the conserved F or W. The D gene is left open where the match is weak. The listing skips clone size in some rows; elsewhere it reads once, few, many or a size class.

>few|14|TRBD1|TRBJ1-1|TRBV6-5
TGTGCCAGCAGTCGAATGACAGGGGCCACTGAAGCTTTCTTT
CASSRMTGATEAFF
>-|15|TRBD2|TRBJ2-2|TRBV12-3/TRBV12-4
TGTGCCAGCAGTCCTAGCGGGGAAAACACCGGGGAGCTGTTTTTT
CASSPSGENTGELFF
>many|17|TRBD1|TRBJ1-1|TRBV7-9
TGTGCCAGCAGCCCGAAGGCCGGGACAGGGATGAACACTGAAGCTTTCTTT
CASSPKAGTGMNTEAFF
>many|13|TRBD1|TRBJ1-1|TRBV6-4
TGTGCCAGCAGTGACTCGGGGGACAGCGAAGCTTTCTTT
CASSDSGDSEAFF
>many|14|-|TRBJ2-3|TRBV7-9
TGTGCCAGCAGCCCTCTCAACCAGGGAGGTACGCAGTATTTT
CASSPLNQGGTQYF
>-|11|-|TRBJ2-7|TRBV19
TGTGCCAGTGCCCACGGATACGAGCAGTACTTC
CASAHGYEQYF
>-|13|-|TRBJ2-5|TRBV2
TGTGCCAGCAGTGAGTACGGAGAAGAGACCCAGTACTTC
CASSEYGEETQYF
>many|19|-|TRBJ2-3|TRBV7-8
TGTGCCAGCAGCTTACCGGGGGGCGAAGCTCCTATAAGCACAGATACGCAGTATTTT
CASSLPGGEAPISTDTQYF
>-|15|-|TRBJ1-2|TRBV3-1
TGTGCCAGCAGCCAAGAGCGGGGGCCTAACTATGGCTACACCTTC
CASSQERGPNYGYTF
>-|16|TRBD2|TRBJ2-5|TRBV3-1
TGTGCCAGCCTTGGGACTAGCGGGAGATACCGGGAGACCCAGTACTTC
CASLGTSGRYRETQYF
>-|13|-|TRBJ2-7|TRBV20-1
TGCAGTGCCCCGGACGGTAACCGATACGAGCAGTACTTC
CSAPDGNRYEQYF
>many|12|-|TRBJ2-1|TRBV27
TGTGCCAGCAGTATAATCGGGAATGAGCAGTTCTTC
CASSIIGNEQFF
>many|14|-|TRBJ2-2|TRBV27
TGTGCCAGCAGCCTGTGGGTCGGCACCGGGGAGCTGTTTTTT
CASSLWVGTGELFF
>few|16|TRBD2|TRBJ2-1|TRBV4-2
TGTGCCAGCAGCCAAGAAGGCCGGGGGGGATACAATGAGCAGTTCTTC
CASSQEGRGGYNEQFF
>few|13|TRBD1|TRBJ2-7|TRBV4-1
TGCGCCAGCAGCCAAGTACAGGGGAACGAGCAGTACTTC
CASSQVQGNEQYF
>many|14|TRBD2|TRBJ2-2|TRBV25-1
TGTGCCAGCAGTGGGACTAGCGACACCGGGGAGCTGTTTTTT
CASSGTSDTGELFF
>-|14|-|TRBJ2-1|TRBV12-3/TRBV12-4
TGTGCCAGCAGTCGGGGTAGCTCCTACAATGAGCAGTTCTTC
CASSRGSSYNEQFF
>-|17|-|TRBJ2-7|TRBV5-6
TGTGCCAGCAGCTCCGCTGGAGCCCGGGGCAACTCCTACGAGCAGTACTTC
CASSSAGARGNSYEQYF
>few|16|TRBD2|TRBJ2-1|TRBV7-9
TGTGCCAGGAGCCCGCCGGGACTAGCGGGAGGCAATGAGCAGTTCTTC
CARSPPGLAGGNEQFF
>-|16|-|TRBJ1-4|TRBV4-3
TGCGCCAGCAGCCAAGATGGTTCAGGAATCGATGAAAAACTGTTTTTT
CASSQDGSGIDEKLFF
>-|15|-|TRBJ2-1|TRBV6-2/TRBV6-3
TGTGCCAGCAGTTACGGCCTCCCAAATACGGACGAGCAGTTCTTC
CASSYGLPNTDEQFF
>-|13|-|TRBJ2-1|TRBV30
TGTGCCTGGAGACTGGATGGGTACAATGAGCAGTTCTTC
CAWRLDGYNEQFF
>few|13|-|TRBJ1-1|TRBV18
TGTGCCAGCTCACCACTTTCGGGTGATGAAGCTTTCTTT
CASSPLSGDEAFF
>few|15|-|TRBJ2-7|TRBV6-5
TGTGCCAGCGGCACTGTCGGGGTTCACCCCTACGAGCAGTACTTC
CASGTVGVHPYEQYF
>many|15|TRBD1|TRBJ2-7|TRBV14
TGTGCCAGCAGCGAATTACCGGGACAGGTGAGCGAGCAGTACTTC
CASSELPGQVSEQYF
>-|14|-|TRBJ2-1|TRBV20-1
TGCAGTGCCCCCTCCCGACAAAGTAACATTGAGCAGTTCTTC
CSAPSRQSNIEQFF